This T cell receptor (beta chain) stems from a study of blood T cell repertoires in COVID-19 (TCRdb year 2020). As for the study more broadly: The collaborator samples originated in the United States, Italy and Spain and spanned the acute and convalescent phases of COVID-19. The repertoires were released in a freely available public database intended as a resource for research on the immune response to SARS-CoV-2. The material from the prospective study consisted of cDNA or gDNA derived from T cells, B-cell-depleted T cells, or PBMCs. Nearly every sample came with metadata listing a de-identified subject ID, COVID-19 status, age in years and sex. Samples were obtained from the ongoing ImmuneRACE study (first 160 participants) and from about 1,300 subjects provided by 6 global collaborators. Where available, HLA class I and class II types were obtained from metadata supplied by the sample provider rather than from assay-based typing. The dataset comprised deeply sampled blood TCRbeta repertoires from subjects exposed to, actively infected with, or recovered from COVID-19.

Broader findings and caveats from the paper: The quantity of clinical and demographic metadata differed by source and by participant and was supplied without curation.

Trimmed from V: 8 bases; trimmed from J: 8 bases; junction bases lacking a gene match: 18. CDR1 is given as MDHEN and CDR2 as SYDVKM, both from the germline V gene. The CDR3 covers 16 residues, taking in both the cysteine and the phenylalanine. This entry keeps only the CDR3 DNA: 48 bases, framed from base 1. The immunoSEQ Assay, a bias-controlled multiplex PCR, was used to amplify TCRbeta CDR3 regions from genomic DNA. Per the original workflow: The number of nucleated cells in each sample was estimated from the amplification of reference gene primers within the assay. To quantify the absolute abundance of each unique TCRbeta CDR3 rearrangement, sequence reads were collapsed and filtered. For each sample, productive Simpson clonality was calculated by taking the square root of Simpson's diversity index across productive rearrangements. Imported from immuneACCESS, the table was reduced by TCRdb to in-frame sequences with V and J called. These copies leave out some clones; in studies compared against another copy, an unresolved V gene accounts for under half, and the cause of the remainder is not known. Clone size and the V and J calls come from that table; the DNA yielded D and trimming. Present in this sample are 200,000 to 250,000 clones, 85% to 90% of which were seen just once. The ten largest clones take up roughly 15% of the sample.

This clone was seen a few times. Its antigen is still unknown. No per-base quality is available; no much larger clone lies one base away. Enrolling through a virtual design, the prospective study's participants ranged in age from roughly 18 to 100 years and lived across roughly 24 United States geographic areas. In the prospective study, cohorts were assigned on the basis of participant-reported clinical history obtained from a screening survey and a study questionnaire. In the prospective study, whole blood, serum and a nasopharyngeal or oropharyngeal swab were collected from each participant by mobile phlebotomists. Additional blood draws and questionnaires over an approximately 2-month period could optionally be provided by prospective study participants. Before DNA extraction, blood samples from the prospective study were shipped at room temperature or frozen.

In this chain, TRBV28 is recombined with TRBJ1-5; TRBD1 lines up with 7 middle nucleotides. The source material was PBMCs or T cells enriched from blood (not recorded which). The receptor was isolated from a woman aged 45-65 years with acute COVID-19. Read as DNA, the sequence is TGTGCCAGCGGAGGGGGCAGGGGAGGTCTTTCGGAGCCCCAGCATTTT. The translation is CASGGGRGGLSEPQHF.